The clone carrying this T cell receptor (beta chain) was seen many times. This entry is derived from a study of T-cell reconstitution after alpha-beta-depleted transplantation in children. Trimming left V 2 bases short and J 7 bases short, with 18 bases between. CDR3 length equals 16 residues. Germline V lookup: CDR1 SGHTA, CDR2 FQGNSA. Unique molecular identifiers were used in preparing the TCRbeta library. MiXCR was run by TCRdb on the PCR reads, yielding one entry per CDR3 protein. The sample contains roughly 180,000 distinct CDR3 sequences, over 8.5% of which appear only once. The clonotype comes from a boy aged 2 to 10 with acute myeloid leukemia, due to receive a stem cell transplant. The chain has TRBV7-2 and TRBJ1-5; tentative D call: TRBD1 (6 bases). Sequencing was performed on PBMCs, taken before TCRalphabeta/CD19-depleted stem cell transplant. DNA for the CDR3: TGTGCCAGCAGCTTAAGAGCGGGGGGCAGTCAGCAGCCCCAGCATTTT. Translated: CASSLRAGGSQQPQHF.